Below, 16 T cell receptor beta chains from the same sample are listed, as sequenced in a study of control samples from healthy donors and cancer patients. The method was immunoSEQ multiplex PCR; TCRdb's version includes in-frame clones alone and lacks a portion of them. The sample gives 100,000 or so clones, approximately 90% of which show up once; roughly 1.3% is in the top ten. The sample comprised blood. The receptors come from a woman aged 45-65 years in good health.

The chain recombines TRBV27 with TRBJ2-6; possible D gene TRBD1, 6 bases. Per the germline V gene, CDR1 is MNHEY and CDR2 is SMNVEV (reference sequence). The V end was cut by 8 bases, the J end by 2 bases, with 19 bases between. The CDR3 covers 17 residues. DNA of the CDR3: TGTGCCAGCGGGGAACAGGGTGCCTTCCCTGGGGCCAACGTCCTGACTTTC. It translates to CASGEQGAFPGANVLTF.

V and J are TRBV7-2 and TRBJ2-7, with no clear D. Trimming took 5 bases from V and 7 from J, leaving 21 bases between them. The germline V gene encodes CDR1 SGHTA and CDR2 FQGNSA. The CDR3 covers 15 residues. In DNA, the CDR3 is TGTGCCAGCAGCCTACGGTCCCGATCATTCGGAGAGCAGTACTTC. It yields the protein CASSLRSRSFGEQYF.

The chain employs TRBV12-3 or TRBV12-4 and TRBJ2-5, with D perhaps given as TRBD1 or TRBD2 (5 bases each). The CDR3 contains 13 residues. V lost 2 bases and J lost 5, with 9 bases in between. As DNA, the CDR3 is TGTGCCAGCAGTTTATGGGGGATGGAGACCCAGTACTTC. Translating it yields CASSLWGMETQYF.

V and J are TRBV7-3 and TRBJ1-1, with D hard to call. Germline V gives CDR1 SGHTA, CDR2 FQGTGA. Trimming stripped 3 bases from V and 3 bases from J, with 8 bases between. This CDR3 spans 13 amino acids. The CDR3 coding sequence is TGTGCCAGCAGCTTTGGAGTGGACACTGAAGCTTTCTTT. Protein sequence: CASSFGVDTEAFF.

Only a few counts were recorded for this clone. The rearrangement joins TRBV7-8 to TRBJ1-2, with D possibly being TRBD1 (5 bases). The germline V and J ends were trimmed by 3 bases and 6 bases, with 23 bases remaining between them. Germline V gene sequence: CDR1 SGHVS, CDR2 FQNEAQ. This CDR3 comprises 17 residues. CDR3 amino acids: CASSLRVFGRAFDGYTF. As DNA, the CDR3 is TGTGCCAGCAGCTTGCGAGTATTTGGCAGGGCCTTCGATGGCTACACCTTC. The complete variable domain, with remaining parts taken from reference TRBV7-8 and TRBJ1-2, reads GAGVSQSPRYKVAKRGQDVALRCDPISGHVSLFWYQQALGQGPEFLTYFQNEAQLDKSGLPSDRFFAERPEGSVSTLKIQRTQQEDSAVYLCASSLRVFGRAFDGYTFGSGTRLTVV.

This rearrangement joins TRBV9 to TRBJ2-3; D gene unclear. The CDR3 is made up of 12 amino acids. V lost 0 bases and J lost 6, with 5 bases in between. Germline lookup yields CDR1 SGDLS and CDR2 YYNGEE. The CDR3 bases are TGTGCCAGCAGCGTAGGTTTGGATACGCAGTATTTT. Translating it yields CASSVGLDTQYF.

The CDR3 sequence: CASSLVWGGSGQETQYF. DNA of the CDR3: TGTGCCAGCAGTCTCGTCTGGGGGGGGAGTGGGCAAGAGACCCAGTACTTC. The chain joins TRBV6-2 or TRBV6-3 to TRBJ2-5, with 7 nucleotides matching TRBD2. Losses at the gene ends were 5 bases for V and 2 bases for J; bases not matched to a gene: 14. Per germline, CDR1 MNHEY and CDR2 SVGEGT. The CDR3 sequence is 17 residues long.

The rearrangement links TRBV29-1 to TRBJ2-7, with D possibly TRBD2 on 5 matching bases. The germline V and J ends were trimmed by 5 bases and 7 bases, with 18 bases remaining between them. This CDR3 is built from 13 residues. Germline CDR1 and CDR2: SQVTM and ANQGSEA. CDR3 amino acids: CSVSVRPGEEQYF. In nucleotides, the CDR3 is TGCAGCGTTTCAGTGAGACCTGGGGAGGAGCAGTACTTC.

The V and J genes are TRBV6-4 and TRBJ2-3; 10 bases map to TRBD1. The V gene's germline CDR1 is MRHNA and CDR2 SNTAGT. CDR3 length: 16 amino acids. Unmatched junction bases numbered 5, after V lost 2 bases and J lost 3 bases. CDR3: CASSDVDRGSTDTQYF. CDR3 in DNA: TGTGCCAGCAGTGACGTGGACAGGGGGTCAACAGATACGCAGTATTTT.

The V call is TRBV2, the J call TRBJ1-4, with D perhaps TRBD1 (6 bases). The CDR3 loop spans 14 amino acids. From germline, CDR1 is SNHLY and CDR2 FYNNEI. The ends were cut back, 3 bases at V and 4 bases at J, with 9 bases in the middle. CDR3 loop: CASSEGANNEKLFF. The CDR3 DNA follows: TGTGCCAGCAGTGAGGGGGCGAATAATGAAAAACTGTTTTTT.

The genes are TRBV7-9 and TRBJ1-1; D is perhaps TRBD1 (5 bases). The CDR3 is made up of 14 amino acids. V gave up 6 bases and J gave up 3 bases, with 14 bases separating them. Germline loops: CDR1 SEHNR, CDR2 FQNEAQ (reference sequence). CDR3 in amino acids: CASRPQGGYTEAFF. CDR3 nucleotide sequence: TGTGCCAGCAGACCTCAGGGAGGATACACTGAAGCTTTCTTT.

The genes are TRBV7-9 and TRBJ2-5, with 10 bases identical to TRBD2. The V and J ends lost 0 bases and 4 bases, in that order; junction bases with no gene match: 8. Germline V gene lookup returns CDR1 SEHNR and CDR2 FQNEAQ (reference sequence). This CDR3 comprises 17 residues. For the CDR3, the DNA is TGTGCCAGCAGCTTAGCGCTGAGCGGGAGGGCAGGAGAGACCCAGTACTTC. It yields the protein CASSLALSGRAGETQYF.

This clone came up once. The chain couples TRBV15 to TRBJ2-3; D uncertain. Germline CDR1 and CDR2: LNHNV and YYDKDF (reference sequence). Trimming cost V 1 base and J 5 bases, with 7 bases left between them. The length of the CDR3 is 13 residues. CDR3 sequence reads: CATSRGVGDTQYF. CDR3 nucleotide sequence: TGTGCCACCAGCAGAGGCGTTGGAGATACGCAGTATTTT.

This chain connects TRBV7-6 to TRBJ1-5, with 7 bases lining up with TRBD1. Per the germline V gene, CDR1 is SGHVS and CDR2 is FNYEAQ. The CDR3 runs to 15 residues. Trimming cost V 5 bases and J 3 bases; bases outside gene matches: 7. The CDR3 spells CASSPIDRDNQPQHF. CDR3 nucleotides: TGTGCCAGCAGCCCAATAGACAGGGACAATCAGCCCCAGCATTTT.

The rearrangement uses TRBV6-5 and TRBJ1-3; no definite D call. There are 16 residues in the CDR3. CDR1 and CDR2 (germline): MNHEY, SVGAGI. Trimming cost V 3 bases and J 0 bases, with 12 bases left between them. In DNA form, the CDR3 reads TGTGCCAGCAGTTATAAGGGAGCAAGCTCTGGAAACACCATATATTTT. The encoded protein is CASSYKGASSGNTIYF.

CDR3 loop: CASSFNSVAGSRDEQFF. CDR3 bases: TGTGCCAGCAGCTTTAATAGTGTCGCGGGCAGCCGGGATGAGCAGTTCTTC. J is TRBJ2-1 and V is TRBV7-9, with TRBD2 as a possible D gene (5 bases). The germline CDR1 and CDR2 sequences are SEHNR and FQNEAQ (reference sequence). The germline V and J ends were trimmed by 3 bases and 8 bases, with 23 bases remaining between them. CDR3 size: 17 residues.